Following are 22 T cell receptor beta chains from one sample sequenced in a study of blood T cell repertoires in COVID-19. Only in-frame clones appear in the TCRdb table, and some are missing; sequencing was by immunoSEQ multiplex PCR. This sample has about 54,000 clones; 88% occur once, and the top ten carry 3% to 3.5%. The sample taken for sequencing was peripheral blood. The source of these receptors is a human donor in a cohort sampled during active COVID-19.

The chain is built from TRBV5-6 and TRBJ2-7; tentatively, D is TRBD1 (5 bases). The CDR3 extends over 14 amino acids. Trimming stripped 4 bases from V and 1 base from J, with 12 bases between. Germline V CDR1 and CDR2: SGHDT, YYEEEE. The CDR3 nucleotides are TGTGCCAGCAGCCCTCTCCAGGGTTCCTACGAGCAGTACTTC. Translating gives CASSPLQGSYEQYF.

The rearrangement joins TRBV5-1 to TRBJ2-5; 11 bases line up with TRBD2. Losses at the gene ends were 5 bases for V and 1 base for J; bases not matched to a gene: 4. CDR1 is SGHRS and CDR2 is YFSETQ in the germline V gene. The CDR3 has 15 residues. This CDR3 is CASRSTSGGQETQYF. CDR3 DNA: TGCGCCAGCAGGTCTACTAGCGGGGGCCAAGAGACCCAGTACTTC.

The V and J genes are TRBV19 and TRBJ1-1, with 10 nucleotides matching TRBD1. The germline V gene encodes CDR1 LNHDA and CDR2 SQIVND (reference sequence). The CDR3 is 15 amino acids. V was pared by 4 bases and J by 3 bases, with 5 bases of the junction left unmatched. CDR3 in amino acids: CASSTGTGVDTEAFF. In DNA, the CDR3 is TGTGCCAGTAGTACAGGGACAGGGGTGGACACTGAAGCTTTCTTT.

This sequence joins TRBV19 and TRBJ1-6; D may be TRBD1 (6 bases). This CDR3 comprises 14 residues. The germline V gene has CDR1 LNHDA and CDR2 SQIVND (reference sequence). Trimming took 6 bases from V and 7 from J, leaving 13 bases between them. CDR3 amino acids: CASRLQGDNSPLHF. CDR3 sequence (DNA): TGTGCCAGTAGGCTACAGGGAGACAATTCACCCCTCCACTTT.

The CDR3 region has the DNA TGTGCCAGCAGCTTAGGCGGGGCGGGGGGGCTATATACGCAGTATTTT. Translated: CASSLGGAGGLYTQYF. The genes are TRBV7-2 and TRBJ2-3; 9 bases line up with TRBD2. CDR1 SGHTA and CDR2 FQGNSA come from the germline V gene. Trimming removed 1 base from V and 7 bases from J; junction bases left unmatched: 9. This CDR3 is 16 amino acids long.

V gene TRBV6-5 combines with J gene TRBJ2-7; TRBD1 matches at 7 bases. J lost 2 bases, V lost 6 bases, and 7 bases had no gene match. CDR3 size: 14 residues. CDR1 and CDR2 (germline): MNHEY, SVGAGI. The CDR3 nucleotides read TGTGCCAGCAGCCCCTCCGACAGGGCCTACGAGCAGTACTTC. Translation: CASSPSDRAYEQYF.

The V call is TRBV6-2 or TRBV6-3, the J call TRBJ2-7, with TRBD1 as a possible D gene (5 bases). Deletions cut 4 bases from V and 3 bases from J, with 13 bases between. Germline lookup yields CDR1 MNHEY and CDR2 SVGEGT. The CDR3 spans 14 residues. Here the CDR3 reads CASSWAGMGYEQYF. The DNA of the CDR3 is TGTGCCAGCAGTTGGGCAGGGATGGGCTACGAGCAGTACTTC.

This chain joins TRBV5-1 and TRBJ2-5; D remains unclear. CDR1 is SGHRS and CDR2 is YFSETQ in the germline V gene. Between the trimmed V and J ends, which lost 5 bases and 1 base, there was a span of 18 bases. The length of the CDR3 is 16 residues. CDR3 residues: CASRPPNSVFQETQYF. In nucleotides, the CDR3 is TGCGCCAGCAGGCCGCCTAATTCGGTATTCCAAGAGACCCAGTACTTC.

V gene TRBV5-6 combines with J gene TRBJ1-5; tentatively, D is TRBD1 (6 bases). V was shortened by 2 bases and J by 4 bases, with 10 bases between the two germline ends. CDR1 is SGHDT and CDR2 is YYEEEE in the germline V gene. The CDR3 consists of 14 residues. For the CDR3, the DNA is TGTGCCAGCAGCTTTGGGCAGGGGAATCAGCCCCAGCATTTT. It yields the protein CASSFGQGNQPQHF.

On this clone itself: A read error may account for a junction end that differs from germline. The DNA of the CDR3 is TGTGCCAGCAGCCAAAACGGAGAGGGGGAATTCTCCTTC. This gives the protein CASSQNGEGEFSF. The chain joins TRBV3-1 (or the pseudogene TRBV3-2) to TRBJ1-2, with D possibly matching TRBD1 (6 bases). CDR1 LGHDT and CDR2 YNNKEL come from the germline V gene (reference sequence). The CDR3 consists of 13 residues.

The chain joins TRBV18 to TRBJ2-7, with D maybe TRBD2 (5 bases). Germline CDR1 and CDR2: KGHSH and LQKENI. The CDR3 length is 15 residues. V lost 3 bases and J lost 3, with 15 bases in between. Here the CDR3 reads CASSPTSGSVYEQYF. The CDR3 DNA sequence: TGTGCCAGCTCACCCACGAGTGGGAGTGTCTACGAGCAGTACTTC.

The chain joins TRBV18 to TRBJ2-7; 7 bases agree with TRBD2. The germline V gene has CDR1 KGHSH and CDR2 LQKENI. With V trimmed by 3 bases and J by 7 bases, 12 bases remained unmatched. The CDR3 totals 15 residues. In DNA, the CDR3 is TGTGCCAGCTCACCCGCTTCGGGGGGAGATCTGGAGCAGTACTTC. It specifies CASSPASGGDLEQYF.

The chain links TRBV2 to TRBJ2-1; 12 positions match TRBD2. The germline CDR1 and CDR2 sequences are SNHLY and FYNNEI. The V and J ends lost 2 bases and 7 bases, in that order; junction bases with no gene match: 6. The CDR3 spans 16 residues. CDR3 loop: CASSERLAGVWNEQFF. CDR3 in DNA: TGTGCCAGCAGTGAACGACTAGCGGGAGTTTGGAATGAGCAGTTCTTC.

The chain is built from TRBV5-1 and TRBJ2-4; D call uncertain. The CDR3 runs to 15 residues. The germline CDR1 and CDR2 sequences are SGHRS and YFSETQ. Trimming pared 5 bases from V and 8 bases from J, leaving 20 bases between. The CDR3 protein is CASRRDGMREDIQYF. The CDR3 DNA is TGCGCCAGCAGGCGCGACGGAATGCGCGAGGACATTCAGTACTTC.

The chain has TRBV29-1 and TRBJ1-1; unclear D gene. V lost 7 bases, J lost 4 bases, and 4 bases lay in between. Germline CDR1 reads SQVTM; CDR2 reads ANQGSEA. The CDR3 is made up of 9 amino acids. CDR3 protein: CSGGTEAFF. The CDR3 nucleotides are TGCAGCGGCGGCACTGAAGCTTTCTTT.

The J gene is TRBJ2-3, the V gene TRBV6-2 or TRBV6-3; D possibly corresponds to TRBD2 (7 bases). CDR3 size: 14 residues. V was trimmed by 4 bases and J by 4 bases, leaving 12 bases between them. Per germline, CDR1 MNHEY and CDR2 SVGEGT. The DNA for the CDR3 is TGTGCCAGCAGTTGGGGGGGGCGTGCAGATACGCAGTATTTT. Encoded protein: CASSWGGRADTQYF.

The rearrangement uses TRBV6-5 and TRBJ2-2; the D gene is possibly TRBD2 (5 bases). The germline V and J ends were trimmed by 6 bases and 5 bases, with 16 bases remaining between them. Per the germline V gene, CDR1 is MNHEY and CDR2 is SVGAGI. The CDR3 is 15 residues long. CDR3 region: CASRGGGPHTGELFF. In DNA form, the CDR3 reads TGTGCCAGCAGAGGTGGAGGACCTCATACCGGGGAGCTGTTTTTT.

The chain combines TRBV2 with TRBJ2-2; D might be TRBD2 (5 bases). V shed 4 bases and J shed 8 bases, with 17 bases lying between them. Germline V lookup: CDR1 SNHLY, CDR2 FYNNEI. The CDR3 extends over 15 amino acids. The CDR3 spells CASSGLAPGRGELFF. As DNA, the CDR3 is TGTGCCAGCAGTGGGCTAGCCCCCGGGCGAGGGGAGCTGTTTTTT.

This chain joins TRBV18 and TRBJ2-7; perhaps TRBD2 as D (5 bases). V was shortened by 3 bases and J by 2 bases, with 5 bases between the two germline ends. Germline V lookup: CDR1 KGHSH, CDR2 LQKENI. The CDR3 totals 12 residues. CDR3 region: CASSPGTYEQYF. The CDR3 region has the DNA TGTGCCAGCTCACCCGGGACCTACGAGCAGTACTTC.

Points on this clone: The conserved phenylalanine or tryptophan normally closing the CDR3 is absent here, so this likely arose from a read error. The DNA is omitted, as the CDR3 cannot be located on it reliably, and the CDR3 follows TCRdb's listing. The chain's CDR3 is CASSEVGLAGGPV. The V call is TRBV6-1, the J call TRBJ2-3; the DNA was not compared with TRBD2, the D call given in the table. The CDR3 is 13 amino acids in total, end residues counted. CDR1 and CDR2 from the germline V gene are MNHNS and SASEGT.

The genes are TRBV6-5 and TRBJ1-5; the match to TRBD1 covers 10 bases. CDR3 length: 13 residues. Germline trimming cut 6 bases from V and 4 bases from J; bases unmatched to any gene: 0. The germline CDR1 and CDR2 sequences are MNHEY and SVGAGI. CDR3 amino acids: CASRDRGNQPQHF. The CDR3 region has the DNA TGTGCCAGCAGGGACAGGGGGAATCAGCCCCAGCATTTT.

The chain joins TRBV25-1 to TRBJ1-1; 8 bases align to TRBD1. In germline, CDR1 is MGHDK, CDR2 SYGVNS. The V gene end was trimmed by 8 bases and the J gene end by 0 bases; junction bases not matched to a gene: 2. The CDR3 extends over 13 amino acids. The CDR3 bases are TGTGCCAGCTTGGACAGGGTGAACACTGAAGCTTTCTTT. It specifies CASLDRVNTEAFF.